Sequencing of this T cell receptor beta chain was carried out in a study of blood T cell repertoires in COVID-19. Study at large: Cohort 3 recovered donors had two negative PCRs, clearance, or symptom resolution. The United States, Italy and Spain were the sources of the acute and convalescent COVID-19 samples.

Assignment of participants to cohorts was predicated upon participant-reported clinical history. Original methodology: Counts of nucleated cells, estimated from reference gene primer amplification, were obtained. The method was immunoSEQ multiplex PCR; TCRdb's version includes in-frame clones alone and lacks a portion of them. V and J calls plus clone size are reproduced from that table; the DNA served to infer D and trimming. The data hold 330,000 or so clones, with 80% to 90% observed a single time. The receptor was isolated from a man in his forties in a cohort exposed to, infected with or recovered from COVID-19 (not recorded which). The sample taken for sequencing was PBMCs or T cells enriched from blood (not recorded which).

CDR3 amino acids: CASSLAQGTNEKLFF. As DNA, the CDR3 is TGCGCCAGCAGCTTGGCCCAGGGAACTAATGAAAAACTGTTTTTT. The V call is TRBV5-1, the J call TRBJ1-4, with D possibly being TRBD1 (5 bases). The CDR3 spans 15 residues. Trimming pared 0 bases from V and 1 base from J, leaving 7 bases between. The germline gives CDR1 SGHRS, CDR2 YFSETQ.